One sample yielded the 15 T cell receptor beta chains listed below, sequenced in a study of beta chain features in type 1 diabetes. General observations from the study: There was a moderate but significant shortening of TCRB CDR3s in all four CD4+ subsets of Type 1 diabetes patients.

No antigens are known for them. Of the isolated RNA, all was reverse transcribed, and so the sequenced material was expressed TCRB transcripts. The table came from immunoSEQ multiplex PCR; TCRdb's copy has only in-frame clones and leaves some out. The data contain some 360,000 clones, around a tenth of them seen just once; the ten biggest clones take up 0.55% to 0.75%. The sequenced material came from central memory CD4+ T cells from blood. These receptors were taken from a man in his thirties or forties with type 1 diabetes.

In its sample, this clone was seen a few times. The CDR3 reads CASSLGPLWSGRAMGNEQFF. The DNA for the CDR3 is TGTGCCAGCAGTTTAGGGCCCCTTTGGAGCGGGAGGGCCATGGGCAATGAGCAGTTCTTC. V gene TRBV28 combines with J gene TRBJ2-1; 10 bases are a match to TRBD2. Germline V CDR1 and CDR2: MDHEN, SYDVKM. V gave up 2 bases and J gave up 6 bases; unmatched junction bases: 19. CDR3 length: 20 amino acids.

This clone was counted a few times. The J gene is TRBJ2-1, the V gene TRBV4-1, with TRBD2 matching over 8 bases. The CDR3 extends over 14 amino acids. The junction had 8 bases not matched to a gene; V was cut back by 0 bases and J by 13 bases. Germline assignment: CDR1 MGHRA and CDR2 YSYEKL. The CDR3: CASSQDSPTSVQFF. DNA for the CDR3: TGCGCCAGCAGCCAAGATTCCCCGACTAGCGTTCAGTTCTTC.

V gene TRBV30 combines with J gene TRBJ1-5; D ambiguous. The CDR3 loop spans 13 amino acids. V was trimmed by 3 bases and J by 3 bases, leaving 9 bases between them. Germline lookup yields CDR1 GTSNPN and CDR2 SVGIG (reference sequence). This CDR3 is CAWSVSYNQPQHF. The CDR3 DNA sequence: TGTGCCTGGAGCGTTAGTTACAATCAGCCCCAGCATTTT.

The chain employs TRBV6-5 and TRBJ1-1; D gene uncertain. The germline V gene has CDR1 MNHEY and CDR2 SVGAGI. Deletions cut 3 bases from V and 8 bases from J, with 10 bases between. CDR3 length: 12 amino acids. CDR3 coding DNA: TGTGCCAGCAGTTATCCAACCAGCGAAGCTTTCTTT. Protein sequence: CASSYPTSEAFF.

This clone was seen just once. This chain uses TRBV7-8 with TRBJ1-2; a weak D match, TRBD1 (6 bases). The CDR3 is 13 residues long. The germline gives CDR1 SGHVS, CDR2 FQNEAQ. The ends were cut back, 5 bases at V and 6 bases at J, with 13 bases in the middle. CDR3 amino acids: CASSPRGGDGYTF. The CDR3 nucleotides are TGTGCCAGCAGCCCACGGGGGGGCGATGGCTACACCTTC.

Worth noting for this clone: Other DNA sequences in this sample translate to the same CDR3. The rearrangement links TRBV6-1 to TRBJ1-5; TRBD1 matches 11 bases. This CDR3 has 15 residues. V lost 5 bases to trimming and J lost 4 bases; unmatched junction nucleotides: 4. Looked up from germline, CDR1 is MNHNS and CDR2 is SASEGT. The CDR3 DNA follows: TGTGCCAGCAGTCGGGACAGGGGGGTAAATCAGCCCCAGCATTTT. Protein sequence: CASSRDRGVNQPQHF.

CDR3 residues: CASSKGGSGTGQPQHF. The CDR3 DNA is TGTGCCAGCAGCAAGGGAGGGTCAGGGACTGGCCAGCCCCAGCATTTT. The chain uses TRBV5-4 and TRBJ1-5; tentatively, D is TRBD1 (5 bases). The CDR3 runs to 16 residues. V gave up 4 bases and J gave up 7 bases, with 21 bases separating them. Germline values: CDR1 SGHNT, CDR2 YYREEE (reference sequence).

The V gene is TRBV7-9, the J gene TRBJ2-1; TRBD2 agrees at 11 bases. CDR3 length equals 17 residues. Germline lookup yields CDR1 SEHNR and CDR2 FQNEAQ (reference sequence). Trimming took 1 base from V and 0 from J; bases not matched to a gene: 2. The CDR3 region has the DNA TGTGCCAGCAGCTTAGTGGGACTAGCGGCCTCCTACAATGAGCAGTTCTTC. This translates into CASSLVGLAASYNEQFF.

This clone was seen a few times. The chain links TRBV19 to TRBJ2-1, with D hard to call. The CDR3 consists of 13 residues. Germline lookup yields CDR1 LNHDA and CDR2 SQIVND (reference sequence). V shed 6 bases and J shed 0 bases, with 6 bases lying between them. The CDR3 sequence is CASRNSSYNEQFF. The CDR3, as DNA: TGTGCCAGTAGGAACAGCTCCTACAATGAGCAGTTCTTC.

A few counts support this clone. The chain is built from TRBV6-6 and TRBJ2-5; 7 bases match TRBD1. CDR3 size: 14 residues. The ends lost 5 bases at V and 2 bases at J; junction bases unmatched: 5. CDR1 MNHNY and CDR2 SVGAGI come from the germline V gene (reference sequence). CDR3 residues: CASSRDSWQETQYF. The DNA for the CDR3 is TGTGCCAGCAGTCGGGACAGTTGGCAAGAGACCCAGTACTTC.

This clone was counted ten times or more. This specimen includes other DNA sequences encoding the same CDR3. The chain joins TRBV7-2 to TRBJ2-7; 8 bases are shared with TRBD1. Trimming took 5 bases from V and 4 from J; bases not matched to a gene: 7. Germline lookup yields CDR1 SGHTA and CDR2 FQGNSA. The CDR3 is 14 residues long. CDR3 nucleotides: TGTGCCAGCAGCCTTCGACAGGGGTGGTACGAGCAGTACTTC. Residues: CASSLRQGWYEQYF.

This clone was seen ten or more times. The chain combines TRBV14 with TRBJ2-1; 8 nucleotides align to TRBD1. Germline trimming cut 1 base from V and 6 bases from J; bases unmatched to any gene: 11. Germline V lookup: CDR1 SGHDN, CDR2 FVKESK. The CDR3 has 17 residues. The DNA for the CDR3 is TGTGCCAGCAGCCAAGCGAACCCTTGGACAGGGAGCAATGAGCAGTTCTTC. Protein sequence: CASSQANPWTGSNEQFF.

The gene calls are TRBV9 and TRBJ2-7, with D possibly being TRBD2 (5 bases). Germline V lookup: CDR1 SGDLS, CDR2 YYNGEE. With 0 bases removed from V and 0 bases from J, the gap between germline ends came to 13 bases. CDR3 length equals 16 residues. The CDR3 DNA reads as TGTGCCAGCAGCGTAGGGGGAGCGCCGAGCTCCTACGAGCAGTACTTC. It is translated as CASSVGGAPSSYEQYF. The whole variable domain, filled in from reference TRBV9 and TRBJ2-7, reads DSGVTQTPKHLITATGQRVTLRCSPRSGDLSVYWYQQSLDQGLQFLIQYYNGEERAKGNILERFSAQQFPDLHSELNLSSLELGDSALYFCASSVGGAPSSYEQYFGPGTRLTVT.

This chain uses TRBV4-1 with TRBJ1-2; D is ambiguous. V shed 2 bases and J shed 8 bases, with 24 bases lying between them. There are 17 residues in the CDR3. Germline V lookup: CDR1 MGHRA, CDR2 YSYEKL. As DNA, the CDR3 is TGCGCCAGCAGCCAAATTGAACCGACACCCACTCGTCGAGGCTACACCTTC. It codes for CASSQIEPTPTRRGYTF.

This clone was observed a few times. The junction does not match germline at one end; this may be a read error. V and J are TRBV7-9 and TRBJ2-1; 10 positions match TRBD2. This CDR3 region has 15 residues. CDR1 and CDR2 (germline): SEHNR, FQNEAQ (reference sequence). The CDR3 sequence is CASSRGLAAYNEQFF. CDR3 nucleotides: TGCGCCAGCAGCCGTGGACTAGCGGCTTACAATGAGCAGTTCTTC.